This record covers a single T cell receptor (beta chain). The target antigen is unknown. V lost 0 bases to trimming and J lost 5 bases, with 5 bases between them. This CDR3 region has 13 residues. Germline V lookup: CDR1 MNHNY, CDR2 SVGAGI (reference sequence). The data originate from a study of T cell repertoires in cytomegalovirus infection. On the study more broadly: Public signatures in TCR beta pointed to CMV infection and matching HLA type. Notes on the study in general: There were carriers of CMV plus the relevant HLA, and cumulative public TCR beta family frequency identified them.

TCRdb recomputed calls from the reads with MiXCR, one row per CDR3 protein. The sample holds about 770,000 distinct CDR3 sequences, about 29% seen once. The source of this sequence is a human donor in good health (CMV status not recorded). Some clones in this sample may be carry-over from other donors' samples. This chain joins TRBV6-6 and TRBJ2-1, with D possibly being TRBD2 (5 bases). This material consisted of cultured CD8+ T cells from PBMCs, taken from culture after CMV antigen stimulation. CDR3 loop: CASSYSEDNEQFF. CDR3 coding DNA: TGTGCCAGCAGTTACTCGGAGGACAATGAGCAGTTCTTC.